This T cell receptor (beta chain) was profiled in a study of blood T cell repertoires in COVID-19. Study in general: Researchers got acute and convalescent COVID-19 samples from the United States, Italy and Spain.

After removal of 1 base from V and 2 bases from J, the junction contained 10 bases not matched to a gene. This CDR3 has 18 residues. The germline CDR1 and CDR2 sequences are MGHRA and YSYEKL. TCRdb's table, derived via immunoSEQ multiplex PCR, lists solely in-frame clones and lacks some. This sample has 110,000 or so clones; approximately 88% occur once, and the top ten carry about 2.2%. This clone came up a few times. Sample: peripheral blood. The genes are TRBV4-1 and TRBJ2-3; 9 nucleotides align to TRBD2. The TCR comes from a human donor in a cohort sampled during active COVID-19. The CDR3 DNA sequence: TGCGCCAGCAGCCAAGGCCCTCTAGCGGGGAGACACACAGATACGCAGTATTTT. Translating gives CASSQGPLAGRHTDTQYF.